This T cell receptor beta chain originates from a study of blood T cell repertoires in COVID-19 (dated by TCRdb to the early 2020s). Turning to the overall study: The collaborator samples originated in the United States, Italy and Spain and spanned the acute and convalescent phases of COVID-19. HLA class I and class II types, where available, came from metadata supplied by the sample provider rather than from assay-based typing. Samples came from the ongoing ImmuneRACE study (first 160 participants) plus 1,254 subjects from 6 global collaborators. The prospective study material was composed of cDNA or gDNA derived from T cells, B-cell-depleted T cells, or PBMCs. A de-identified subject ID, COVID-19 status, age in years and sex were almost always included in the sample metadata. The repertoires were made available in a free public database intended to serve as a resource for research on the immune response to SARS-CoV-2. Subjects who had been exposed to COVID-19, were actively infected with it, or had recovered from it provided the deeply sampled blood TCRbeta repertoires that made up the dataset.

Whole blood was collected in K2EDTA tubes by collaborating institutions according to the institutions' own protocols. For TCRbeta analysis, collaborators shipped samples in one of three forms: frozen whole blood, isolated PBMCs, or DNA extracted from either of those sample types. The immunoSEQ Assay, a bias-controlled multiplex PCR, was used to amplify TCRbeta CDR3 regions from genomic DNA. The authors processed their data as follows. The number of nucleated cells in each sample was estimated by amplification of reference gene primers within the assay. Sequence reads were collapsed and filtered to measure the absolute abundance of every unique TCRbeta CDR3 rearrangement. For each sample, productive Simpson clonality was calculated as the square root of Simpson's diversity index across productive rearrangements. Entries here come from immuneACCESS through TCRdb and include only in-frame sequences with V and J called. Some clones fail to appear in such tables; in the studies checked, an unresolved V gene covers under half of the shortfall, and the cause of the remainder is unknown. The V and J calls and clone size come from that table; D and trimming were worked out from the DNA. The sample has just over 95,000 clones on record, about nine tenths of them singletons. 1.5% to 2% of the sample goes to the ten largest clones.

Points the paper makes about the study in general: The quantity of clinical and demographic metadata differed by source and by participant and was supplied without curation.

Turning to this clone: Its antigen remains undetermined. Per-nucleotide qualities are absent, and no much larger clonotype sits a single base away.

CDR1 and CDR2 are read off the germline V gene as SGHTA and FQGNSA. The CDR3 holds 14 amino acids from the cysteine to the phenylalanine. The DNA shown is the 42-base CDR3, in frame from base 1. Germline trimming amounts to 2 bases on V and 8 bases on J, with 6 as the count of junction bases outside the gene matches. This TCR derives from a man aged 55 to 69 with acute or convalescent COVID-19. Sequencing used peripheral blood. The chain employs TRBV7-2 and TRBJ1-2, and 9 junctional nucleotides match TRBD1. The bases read TGTGCCAGCAGCTTATCCCGGGACAGGGTCGGCTACACCTTC. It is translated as CASSLSRDRVGYTF.